Presented here are 18 T cell receptor beta chains from one specimen sequenced in a study of long-term antiretroviral therapy in people with HIV. The assay, immunoSEQ v3.0, was run at survey level. Generated by immunoSEQ multiplex PCR, the TCRdb table keeps only in-frame clones and is missing some. In the table there are about 19,000 clones, 70% to 85% of which are singletons. The sequenced sample was unsorted PBMCs, obtained 0.9 years after starting antiretroviral therapy. The receptors shown here come from a man in his late teens or twenties with HIV.

The V gene is TRBV7-9, the J gene TRBJ2-5; D call uncertain. This CDR3 has 13 residues. V was pared by 6 bases and J by 0 bases, with 8 bases between. From germline, CDR1 is SEHNR and CDR2 FQNEAQ (reference sequence). This chain's CDR3 is CASSWKYQETQYF. The CDR3 DNA follows: TGTGCCAGCAGTTGGAAGTACCAAGAGACCCAGTACTTC.

The chain is built from TRBV21-1 and TRBJ1-6. TRBV21-1 is a pseudogene locus. This CDR3 spans 17 amino acids. The CDR3 region has the DNA TGTGCCAGCAGCAAAGAGGCTCTGTGGTCCTATAATTCACCCCTCCACTTT. The encoded protein is CASSKEALWSYNSPLHF.

V usage is TRBV28 and J usage is TRBJ2-7; D tentatively reads TRBD1 or TRBD2 (5 bases each). The CDR3 runs 13 residues. The V and J ends lost 6 bases and 2 bases respectively, with 11 bases between them. The germline V gene encodes CDR1 MDHEN and CDR2 SYDVKM. This CDR3 reads CASSPGPAYEQYF. CDR3 DNA sequence: TGTGCCAGCAGCCCGGGACCGGCCTACGAGCAGTACTTC.

This clone has only one observation. V usage is TRBV2 and J usage is TRBJ2-2; no reliable D call. Trimming stripped 5 bases from V and 0 bases from J, with 7 bases between. Germline V gives CDR1 SNHLY, CDR2 FYNNEI. This CDR3 spans 14 amino acids. The chain's CDR3 is CASSQRANTGELFF. As DNA, the CDR3 is TGTGCCAGCAGTCAAAGGGCGAACACCGGGGAGCTGTTTTTT. Looking up the rest from reference TRBV2 and TRBJ2-2 gives the full variable domain: EPEVTQTPSHQVTQMGQEVILRCVPISNHLYFYWYRQILGQKVEFLVSFYNNEISEKSEIFDDQFSVERPDGSNFTLKIRSTKLEDSAMYFCASSQRANTGELFFGEGSRLTVL.

In its sample, this clone was seen once. The CDR3 spells CASSLGHGFGNEQFF. The CDR3 DNA reads as TGCGCCAGCAGCTTGGGTCACGGATTCGGCAATGAGCAGTTCTTC. The chain uses TRBV5-1 and TRBJ2-1, with D unresolved. V was clipped by 0 bases and J by 6 bases, with 13 bases between them. This CDR3 spans 15 amino acids. The V gene's germline CDR1 is SGHRS and CDR2 YFSETQ. Combining the CDR3 with reference TRBV5-1 and TRBJ2-1 gives the whole variable domain KAGVTQTPRYLIKTRGQQVTLSCSPISGHRSVSWYQQTPGQGLQFLFEYFSETQRNKGNFPGRFSGRQFSNSRSEMNVSTLELGDSALYLCASSLGHGFGNEQFFGPGTRLTVL.

The genes are TRBV2 and TRBJ2-7, with D tentatively TRBD2 (5 bases). The CDR3 is 10 residues long. From germline, CDR1 is SNHLY and CDR2 FYNNEI. V lost 7 bases, J lost 5 bases, and 6 bases lay in between. Here the CDR3 DNA reads TGTGCCAGCATGAGGGACGAGCAGTACTTC. Residues: CASMRDEQYF.

The genes are TRBV5-1 and TRBJ1-2, with TRBD1 identical over 11 bases. The CDR3 runs 17 residues. After removal of 3 bases from V and 1 base from J, the junction contained 8 bases not matched to a gene. CDR1 SGHRS and CDR2 YFSETQ come from the germline V gene. CDR3 region: CASSSGQGGLINYGYTF. The CDR3 DNA reads TGCGCCAGCAGCTCGGGACAGGGGGGCCTAATTAACTATGGCTACACCTTC.

This clone was detected only once. The V gene is TRBV29-1, the J gene TRBJ1-4; possibly TRBD1 for D (5 bases). CDR3 length: 14 residues. CDR1 and CDR2 from the germline V gene are SQVTM and ANQGSEA. Trimming cost V 4 bases and J 6 bases, with 15 bases left between them. This chain's CDR3 is CSVAGGWQDEKLFF. The CDR3 coding sequence is TGCAGCGTTGCCGGGGGATGGCAGGATGAAAAACTGTTTTTT.

The genes are TRBV2 and TRBJ1-2; no reliable D call. Trimming cost V 7 bases and J 11 bases, with 11 bases left between them. The CDR3 consists of 10 residues. Germline V gene lookup returns CDR1 SNHLY and CDR2 FYNNEI. CDR3 in amino acids: CASTMGGYTF. The CDR3 bases are TGTGCCAGCACCATGGGAGGGTACACCTTC.

This clone was observed a few times. The chain couples TRBV15 to TRBJ1-2; D call uncertain. The CDR3 length is 15 residues. Between the trimmed V and J ends, which lost 0 bases and 8 bases, there was a span of 16 bases. The germline V gene has CDR1 LNHNV and CDR2 YYDKDF (reference sequence). The CDR3 loop reads CATSRDRGPSSGYTF. The DNA for the CDR3 is TGTGCCACCAGCAGAGATCGAGGGCCCTCCAGCGGCTACACCTTC.

The chain couples TRBV5-5 to TRBJ2-5; a possible D gene is TRBD2 (8 bases). This CDR3 region has 15 residues. The V and J ends lost 3 bases and 7 bases respectively, with 19 bases between them. Germline-derived CDR1 and CDR2 are SGHKS and YYEKEE (reference sequence). CDR3 DNA: TGTGCCAGCAGCTCGGGGGGGCGACAGGGAGGGACCCAGTACTTC. As protein: CASSSGGRQGGTQYF.

This rearrangement joins TRBV7-9 to TRBJ2-1; D uncertain. This CDR3 is 13 amino acids long. CDR1 is SEHNR and CDR2 is FQNEAQ in the germline V gene (reference sequence). The V end lost 5 bases, the J end lost 11 bases, and 16 bases lay between the germline ends. The DNA of the CDR3 is TGTGCCAGCAGCGCACGGACCGACCAGAAGCAGTTCTTC. Translation: CASSARTDQKQFF.

A few counts support this clone. V gene TRBV5-1 combines with J gene TRBJ2-7; tentative D call: TRBD1 (5 bases). The length of the CDR3 is 14 residues. The germline V gene has CDR1 SGHRS and CDR2 YFSETQ. V gave up 5 bases and J gave up 1 base, with 13 bases separating them. CDR3 DNA: TGCGCCAGCAGGCCCGAGACAGAGTCCTACGAGCAGTACTTC. The encoded protein is CASRPETESYEQYF.

The genes are TRBV5-1 and TRBJ1-1; TRBD1 might be the D (5 bases). Germline V gene sequence: CDR1 SGHRS, CDR2 YFSETQ. Trimming removed 0 bases at V and 0 bases at J, with 12 bases between. CDR3 size: 16 residues. The CDR3 protein is CASSLGRGSMNTEAFF. The CDR3 bases are TGCGCCAGCAGCTTGGGTAGGGGCAGCATGAACACTGAAGCTTTCTTT.

This chain uses TRBV6-1 with TRBJ2-2; 10 nucleotides align to TRBD1. The CDR3 covers 13 residues. Germline-derived CDR1 and CDR2 are MNHNS and SASEGT. Trimming at V came to 10 bases and at J to 7 bases, leaving 6 bases not matched to a gene. DNA of the CDR3: TGTGCCAACGGACAGGGGGTAGACGGGGAGCTGTTTTTT. This translates into CANGQGVDGELFF.

The chain combines TRBV28 with TRBJ1-2, with D hard to call. In germline, CDR1 is MDHEN, CDR2 SYDVKM. V was clipped by 2 bases and J by 8 bases, with 15 bases between them. The CDR3 covers 14 residues. The DNA for the CDR3 is TGTGCCAGCAGTTTAGGTCTCGGGAGAGCAGGCTACACCTTC. It yields the protein CASSLGLGRAGYTF.

This chain uses TRBV18 with TRBJ1-6; 10 bases are a match to TRBD1. Germline V gene lookup returns CDR1 KGHSH and CDR2 LQKENI. V lost 2 bases and J lost 10; bases outside the gene matches: 2. There are 14 residues in the CDR3. Here the CDR3 DNA reads TGTGCCAGCTCACCAGACAGGGGGCCCTCACCCCTCCACTTT. Protein sequence: CASSPDRGPSPLHF.

Only a few counts were recorded for this clone. The chain couples TRBV7-9 to TRBJ2-7, with D tentatively TRBD2 (5 bases). From germline, CDR1 is SEHNR and CDR2 FQNEAQ (reference sequence). V was pared by 1 base and J by 5 bases, with 12 bases between. The CDR3 contains 14 residues. The CDR3 DNA follows: TGTGCCAGCAGCTTAGTATCTCGGGGTCACGAGCAGTACTTC. Its translation is CASSLVSRGHEQYF.